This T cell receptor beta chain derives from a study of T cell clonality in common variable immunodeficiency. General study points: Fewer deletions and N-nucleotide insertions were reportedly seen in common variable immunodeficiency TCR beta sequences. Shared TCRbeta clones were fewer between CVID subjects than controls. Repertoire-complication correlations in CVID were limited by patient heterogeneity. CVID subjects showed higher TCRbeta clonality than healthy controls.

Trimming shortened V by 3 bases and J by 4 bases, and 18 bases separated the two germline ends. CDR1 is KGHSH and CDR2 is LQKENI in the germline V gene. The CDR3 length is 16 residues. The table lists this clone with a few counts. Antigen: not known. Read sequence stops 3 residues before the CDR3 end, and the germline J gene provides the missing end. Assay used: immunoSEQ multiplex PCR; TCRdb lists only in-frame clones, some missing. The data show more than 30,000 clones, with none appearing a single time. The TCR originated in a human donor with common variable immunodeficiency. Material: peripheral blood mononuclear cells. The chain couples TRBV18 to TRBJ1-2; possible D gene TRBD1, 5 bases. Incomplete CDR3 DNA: TGTGCCAGCTCACCGACCAACAGGCCGGATGCCTATGGC. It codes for CASSPTNRPDAYG. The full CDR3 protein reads CASSPTNRPDAYGYTF.